These 31 T cell receptor beta chains originate from one sample sequenced in a study of technical replicates of blood from a few donors. The method was immunoSEQ multiplex PCR; TCRdb's version includes in-frame clones alone and lacks a portion of them. This table has tens of thousands of clones, 92% appearing once. Sequencing was performed on T cells isolated from PBMCs. The receptors stem from a human donor in good health.

V is TRBV19 and J is TRBJ1-1, with a tentative D call TRBD1 (6 bases). V shed 3 bases and J shed 6 bases, with 14 bases lying between them. Germline-derived CDR1 and CDR2 are LNHDA and SQIVND (reference sequence). The CDR3 has 14 residues. The CDR3, as DNA: TGTGCCAGTAGTATTCAGGGGTTTTATCCTGAAGCTTTCTTT. Translated, it gives CASSIQGFYPEAFF. Drawing the rest from reference TRBV19 and TRBJ1-1, the complete variable domain is DGGITQSPKYLFRKEGQNVTLSCEQNLNHDAMYWYRQDPGQGLRLIYYSQIVNDFQKGDIAEGYSVSREKKESFPLTVTSAQKNPTAFYLCASSIQGFYPEAFFGQGTRLTVV.

The chain uses TRBV7-9 and TRBJ2-1, with a weak D call TRBD1 (5 bases). This CDR3 contains 16 residues. Germline V gene data show CDR1 as SEHNR and CDR2 as FQNEAQ (reference sequence). The V end was cut by 5 bases, the J end by 0 bases, with 14 bases between. CDR3: CASSLVGHPSYNEQFF. The CDR3 region has the DNA TGTGCCAGCAGCCTTGTGGGGCATCCCTCCTACAATGAGCAGTTCTTC.

This chain uses TRBV29-1 with TRBJ2-7, with D possibly matching TRBD2 (7 bases). Trimming removed 7 bases from V and 3 bases from J, with 13 bases in between. CDR1 is SQVTM, CDR2 ANQGSEA, per germline. CDR3 size: 12 residues. The CDR3 sequence is CSARGGVYEQYF. CDR3 in DNA: TGCAGCGCTAGAGGGGGGGTCTACGAGCAGTACTTC.

The chain carries TRBV7-9 and TRBJ1-4, with D unclear. V was trimmed by 5 bases and J by 5 bases, leaving 15 bases between them. Germline-derived CDR1 and CDR2 are SEHNR and FQNEAQ (reference sequence). This CDR3 is built from 15 residues. The CDR3 coding sequence is TGTGCCAGCAGCGCCTCTACAGCGGTAAATGAAAAACTGTTTTTT. Protein sequence: CASSASTAVNEKLFF.

The chain employs TRBV6-1 and TRBJ1-1; D remains ambiguous. The V end was cut by 4 bases, the J end by 0 bases, with 9 bases between. This CDR3 is built from 14 residues. Germline V gene data show CDR1 as MNHNS and CDR2 as SASEGT. The CDR3 reads CASSVRSLNTEAFF. CDR3 sequence (DNA): TGTGCCAGCAGTGTAAGAAGCTTGAACACTGAAGCTTTCTTT.

The chain employs TRBV28 and TRBJ2-6, with D perhaps matching TRBD1 (6 bases). CDR1 MDHEN and CDR2 SYDVKM come from the germline V gene. V dropped 0 bases and J dropped 2 bases, with 23 bases sitting between them. CDR3 length: 21 amino acids. The CDR3 DNA reads as TGTGCCAGCAGTTTATGGGTCCAGAAGGACAGTTCTGGTCCTGGGGCCAACGTCCTGACTTTC. Translation gives CASSLWVQKDSSGPGANVLTF.

The chain has TRBV12-5 and TRBJ2-1, with 11 bases identical to TRBD1. The trim removed 5 bases at V and 10 bases at J, leaving 7 bases unmatched. Germline V gene data show CDR1 as LGHNT and CDR2 as FRNRAP. This CDR3 has 14 residues. CDR3 residues: CASGPGQGVLEQFF. CDR3 nucleotides: TGTGCTAGTGGTCCGGGACAGGGGGTCTTAGAGCAGTTCTTC. Filled out from reference TRBV12-5 and TRBJ2-1, the complete variable domain reads DARVTQTPRHKVTEMGQEVTMRCQPILGHNTVFWYRQTMMQGLELLAYFRNRAPLDDSGMPKDRFSAEMPDATLATLKIQPSEPRDSAVYFCASGPGQGVLEQFFGPGTRLTVL.

V and J are TRBV20-1 and TRBJ2-7; D is possibly TRBD1 (6 bases). Trimming cost V 5 bases and J 2 bases, with 7 bases left between them. This CDR3 is 11 amino acids long. Germline CDR1 and CDR2: DFQATT and SNEGSKA (reference sequence). The CDR3 loop reads CSAQGPYEQYF. CDR3 DNA sequence: TGCAGTGCTCAGGGGCCCTACGAGCAGTACTTC.

The chain is built from TRBV7-9 and TRBJ2-1, with D possibly being TRBD2 (6 bases). The CDR3 consists of 17 residues. CDR1 and CDR2 from the germline V gene are SEHNR and FQNEAQ (reference sequence). V lost 0 bases and J lost 7, with 19 bases in between. DNA of the CDR3: TGTGCCAGCAGCTTAGCTTGGGGCGGGGATCCGGGGAATGAGCAGTTCTTC. Protein product: CASSLAWGGDPGNEQFF.

J is TRBJ2-1 and V is TRBV10-3; TRBD2 matches 7 bases. Germline V gives CDR1 ENHRY, CDR2 SYGVKD. CDR3 length: 13 residues. Germline trimming cut 7 bases from V and 5 bases from J; bases unmatched to any gene: 5. The CDR3 sequence: CAITGLPDNEQFF. The CDR3 DNA follows: TGTGCCATCACGGGACTACCGGACAATGAGCAGTTCTTC.

The genes are TRBV9 and TRBJ1-2, with no clear D. Per the germline V gene, CDR1 is SGDLS and CDR2 is YYNGEE. The CDR3 sequence is 13 residues long. V lost 0 bases, J lost 4 bases, and 7 bases lay in between. The CDR3 DNA reads as TGTGCCAGCAGCGTAGACGAGGGCTATGGCTACACCTTC. It yields the protein CASSVDEGYGYTF.

V usage is TRBV7-9 and J usage is TRBJ2-2; TRBD1 might be the D (6 bases). This CDR3 region has 13 residues. Germline CDR1 is SEHNR and CDR2 is FQNEAQ (reference sequence). V was cut by 5 bases and J by 5 bases, with 9 bases left in between. The CDR3 DNA reads as TGTGCCAGCAGCGAGGGGGAGACCGGGGAGCTGTTTTTT. Its protein product is CASSEGETGELFF.

The rearrangement joins TRBV5-1 to TRBJ1-2, with D maybe TRBD1 (5 bases). This CDR3 is built from 15 residues. CDR1 is SGHRS and CDR2 is YFSETQ in the germline V gene. V was cut by 3 bases and J by 2 bases, with 14 bases left in between. CDR3 in amino acids: CASSSWTDTNYGYTF. CDR3 bases: TGCGCCAGCAGCTCGTGGACGGACACAAACTATGGCTACACCTTC. Full variable domain (missing parts from reference TRBV5-1 and TRBJ1-2): KAGVTQTPRYLIKTRGQQVTLSCSPISGHRSVSWYQQTPGQGLQFLFEYFSETQRNKGNFPGRFSGRQFSNSRSEMNVSTLELGDSALYLCASSSWTDTNYGYTFGSGTRLTVV.

V and J are TRBV9 and TRBJ2-7; no clear D. The CDR3 has 11 amino acids. Trimming left V 3 bases short and J 4 bases short, with 5 bases between. CDR1 and CDR2 from the germline V gene are SGDLS and YYNGEE. The chain's CDR3 is CASSGQYEQYF. For the CDR3, the DNA is TGTGCCAGCAGCGGTCAATACGAGCAGTACTTC.

The chain recombines TRBV25-1 with TRBJ2-2; D perhaps matches TRBD1 (6 bases). CDR3 length: 18 amino acids. V gave up 6 bases and J gave up 0 bases, with 20 bases separating them. Germline CDR1 reads MGHDK; CDR2 reads SYGVNS. The CDR3 sequence is CASRPPLQGKANTGELFF. For the CDR3, the DNA is TGTGCCAGCAGACCACCACTCCAGGGGAAGGCGAACACCGGGGAGCTGTTTTTT.

This clone occurred once. The gene calls are TRBV7-9 and TRBJ2-7, with D possibly being TRBD2 (6 bases). Germline V CDR1 and CDR2: SEHNR, FQNEAQ (reference sequence). Trimming shortened V by 5 bases and J by 3 bases, and 8 bases separated the two germline ends. The CDR3 is 12 amino acids. CDR3 sequence (DNA): TGTGCCAGCAGCACGGGAGTCTACGAGCAGTACTTC. Residues: CASSTGVYEQYF. Full variable domain (remainder filled in from reference TRBV7-9 and TRBJ2-7): DTGVSQNPRHKITKRGQNVTFRCDPISEHNRLYWYRQTLGQGPEFLTYFQNEAQLEKSRLLSDRFSAERPKGSFSTLEIQRTEQGDSAMYLCASSTGVYEQYFGPGTRLTVT.

The V call is TRBV10-3, the J call TRBJ2-3; 11 nucleotides agree with TRBD2. V lost 5 bases, J lost 0 bases, and 4 bases stayed unmatched. The CDR3 sequence is 16 residues long. Germline V gene data show CDR1 as ENHRY and CDR2 as SYGVKD. The CDR3 DNA reads as TGTGCCATCAGTTCCACTAGCGGGAGCAGCACAGATACGCAGTATTTT. Protein product: CAISSTSGSSTDTQYF.

The chain employs TRBV7-9 and TRBJ1-2, with 10 bases that match TRBD1. The CDR3 has 14 residues. V gave up 6 bases and J gave up 4 bases; unmatched junction bases: 5. CDR1 and CDR2 (germline): SEHNR, FQNEAQ (reference sequence). For the CDR3, the DNA is TGTGCCAGCAGATTCGACAGGGGGCCCTATGGCTACACCTTC. It encodes CASRFDRGPYGYTF. The full variable domain, in which reference TRBV7-9 and TRBJ1-2 provide the parts outside the CDR3, is DTGVSQNPRHKITKRGQNVTFRCDPISEHNRLYWYRQTLGQGPEFLTYFQNEAQLEKSRLLSDRFSAERPKGSFSTLEIQRTEQGDSAMYLCASRFDRGPYGYTFGSGTRLTVV.

This rearrangement joins TRBV7-3 to TRBJ2-3; 8 nucleotides agree with TRBD1. This CDR3 is built from 15 residues. Germline CDR1 and CDR2: SGHTA and FQGTGA. With 8 bases clipped from V and 1 base from J, the junction kept 8 bases outside the gene matches. As DNA, the CDR3 is TGTGCCAGCGCACGACAGGGGACTGGCACAGATACGCAGTATTTT. Translating gives CASARQGTGTDTQYF.

The sample holds one count of this clone. The gene calls are TRBV6-5 and TRBJ2-5, with 8 bases aligning to TRBD2. Trimming cost V 2 bases and J 2 bases; bases outside gene matches: 7. Germline V lookup: CDR1 MNHEY, CDR2 SVGAGI. The CDR3 has 16 residues. The CDR3 is CASSYTPSGWQETQYF. The CDR3 DNA follows: TGTGCCAGCAGTTACACACCTAGCGGGTGGCAAGAGACCCAGTACTTC.

This chain links TRBV11-2 with TRBJ2-7; no clear D. V was cut by 3 bases and J by 0 bases, with 9 bases left in between. The CDR3 has 14 residues. Germline CDR1 reads SGHAT; CDR2 reads FQNNGV. CDR3 nucleotides: TGTGCCAGCAGCTTGGGCATCGCCTCCTACGAGCAGTACTTC. Translated, it gives CASSLGIASYEQYF.

This clone was seen a handful of times. As DNA, the CDR3 is TGTGCCAGCAGCTTCAACCCAGGGATACAGCCCCAGCATTTT. It translates to CASSFNPGIQPQHF. The chain couples TRBV5-8 to TRBJ1-5; maybe TRBD1 (5 bases). The CDR3 runs to 14 residues. From germline, CDR1 is SGHTS and CDR2 YDEGEE. The ends were cut back, 2 bases at V and 7 bases at J, with 13 bases in the middle. Filled out from reference TRBV5-8 and TRBJ1-5, the complete variable domain reads EAGVTQSPTHLIKTRGQQATLRCSPISGHTSVYWYQQALGLGLQFLLWYDEGEERNRGNFPPRFSGRQFPNYSSELNVNALELEDSALYLCASSFNPGIQPQHFGDGTRLSIL.

CDR3 in DNA: TGTGCCAGCAGCGAGGGAGGGCAGGGCGGTGGCTACACCTTC. This encodes CASSEGGQGGGYTF. V usage is TRBV7-8 and J usage is TRBJ1-2, with D possibly being TRBD1 (5 bases). Germline V gives CDR1 SGHVS, CDR2 FQNEAQ. The V gene lost 5 bases and the J gene lost 7 bases, with 17 bases spanning the gap. The CDR3 has 14 residues.

This clone was observed a single time. The V call is TRBV10-3, the J call TRBJ2-7; TRBD2 aligns across 13 bases. V dropped 2 bases and J dropped 5; count of bases not matched to a gene: 12. Germline CDR1 reads ENHRY; CDR2 reads SYGVKD. The CDR3 has 18 residues. CDR3 nucleotides: TGTGCCATCAGTGAGCCCGAGGAACTAGCGGGAGGGCTCCACGAGCAGTACTTC. This sequence encodes CAISEPEELAGGLHEQYF.

The chain is built from TRBV6-5 and TRBJ2-7, with 10 positions matching TRBD1. The germline V gene has CDR1 MNHEY and CDR2 SVGAGI. Losses at the gene ends were 6 bases for V and 5 bases for J; bases not matched to a gene: 4. This CDR3 contains 13 residues. CDR3 sequence (DNA): TGTGCCAGCAGGGCGGGACAGGGGCACGAGCAGTACTTC. This encodes CASRAGQGHEQYF.

The chain links TRBV29-1 to TRBJ2-5, with a tentative D call TRBD1 (7 bases). The CDR3 totals 15 residues. Trimming shortened V by 4 bases and J by 2 bases, and 17 bases separated the two germline ends. Germline V CDR1 and CDR2: SQVTM, ANQGSEA. CDR3 in amino acids: CSVVAAGGQQETQYF. CDR3 DNA: TGCAGCGTTGTAGCGGCAGGGGGTCAGCAAGAGACCCAGTACTTC.

To note about this clone: A read error may produce the germline difference seen at one junction end. CDR3 DNA: TGTGCTAGCAGCCCCGGGACAGCTGACGGGGAGCTGTTTTTT. Protein sequence: CASSPGTADGELFF. This chain connects TRBV7-7 to TRBJ2-2; 7 bases match TRBD1. The CDR3 has 14 amino acids. Germline values: CDR1 SSHAT, CDR2 FNYEAQ (reference sequence).

The V gene is TRBV19, the J gene TRBJ1-1, with D perhaps TRBD1 (5 bases). Trimming shortened V by 3 bases and J by 2 bases, and 7 bases separated the two germline ends. The CDR3 spans 13 residues. CDR1 and CDR2 from the germline V gene are LNHDA and SQIVND (reference sequence). CDR3 protein: CASSIWGNTEAFF. The CDR3 region has the DNA TGTGCCAGTAGTATTTGGGGCAACACTGAAGCTTTCTTT.

The chain recombines TRBV19 with TRBJ2-1; 9 nucleotides align to TRBD1. Germline V gives CDR1 LNHDA, CDR2 SQIVND (reference sequence). The trim removed 5 bases at V and 4 bases at J, leaving 3 bases unmatched. The CDR3 totals 14 residues. In nucleotides, the CDR3 is TGTGCCAGTAGTGGTGGGACAGGGTACAATGAGCAGTTCTTC. This gives the protein CASSGGTGYNEQFF.

This chain joins TRBV4-3 and TRBJ2-7, with 7 bases lining up with TRBD2. V lost 0 bases to trimming and J lost 2 bases; unmatched junction nucleotides: 7. Germline V gives CDR1 LGHNA, CDR2 YSLEER. This CDR3 has 16 amino acids. The CDR3 reads CASSQDAGEGAYEQYF. In DNA, the CDR3 is TGCGCCAGCAGCCAAGACGCGGGAGAAGGCGCCTACGAGCAGTACTTC.

Regarding this clone: Germline is not matched at one junction end, which may reflect a read error. The chain links TRBV7-2 to TRBJ2-3; 11 nucleotides agree with TRBD2. CDR1 SGHTA and CDR2 FQGNSA come from the germline V gene. The CDR3 has 16 residues. The CDR3 reads CAGSLLGTSGTDTQYF. The DNA of the CDR3 is TGTGCCGGCAGCTTACTTGGGACTAGCGGAACAGATACGCAGTATTTT.